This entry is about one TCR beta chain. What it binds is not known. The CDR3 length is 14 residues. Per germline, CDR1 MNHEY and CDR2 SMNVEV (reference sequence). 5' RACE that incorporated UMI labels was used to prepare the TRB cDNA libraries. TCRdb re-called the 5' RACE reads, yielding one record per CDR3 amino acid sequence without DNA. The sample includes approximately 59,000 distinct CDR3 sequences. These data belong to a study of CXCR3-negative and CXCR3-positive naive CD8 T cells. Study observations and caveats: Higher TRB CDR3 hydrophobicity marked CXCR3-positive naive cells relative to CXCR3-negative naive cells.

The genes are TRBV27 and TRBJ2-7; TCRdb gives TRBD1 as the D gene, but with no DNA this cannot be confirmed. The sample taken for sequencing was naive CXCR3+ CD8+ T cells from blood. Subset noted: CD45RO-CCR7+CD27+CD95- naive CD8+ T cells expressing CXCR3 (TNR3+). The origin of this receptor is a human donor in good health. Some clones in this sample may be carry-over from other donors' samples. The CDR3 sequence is CASSAPGRTYEQYF.